This TCR beta chain was documented in a study of blood T cell repertoires in COVID-19. The CDR3 contains 16 residues. Trimming removed 0 bases at V and 2 bases at J, with 11 bases between. Germline values: CDR1 SGHRS, CDR2 YFSETQ. Clones were sequenced by immunoSEQ multiplex PCR, and TCRdb holds only the in-frame ones, with some missing. The sample lists 150,000 to 200,000 clones, about 83% occurring once. The rearrangement joins TRBV5-1 to TRBJ2-2; a weak D match, TRBD1 (6 bases). Sequenced material: peripheral blood. The TCR was taken from a woman between 65 and 79 years old with COVID-19, enrolled during active disease. CDR3 DNA: TGCGCCAGCAGCTTGGTTCCAGGGGCCAACACCGGGGAGCTGTTTTTT. It encodes CASSLVPGANTGELFF. The whole variable domain, filled in from reference TRBV5-1 and TRBJ2-2, reads KAGVTQTPRYLIKTRGQQVTLSCSPISGHRSVSWYQQTPGQGLQFLFEYFSETQRNKGNFPGRFSGRQFSNSRSEMNVSTLELGDSALYLCASSLVPGANTGELFFGEGSRLTVL.